This T cell receptor (beta chain) was profiled in a study of spatial heterogeneity in lung cancer. General observations from the study: The study found that expanded intratumoral alpha and beta TCR counts tracked tumor mutation counts.

This clonotype was detected many times. The antigen is undetermined. Time point defined: sample taken at primary tumor resection. V was pared by 8 bases and J by 0 bases, with 14 bases between. CDR3 size: 13 residues. Per the germline V gene, CDR1 is SQVTM and CDR2 is ANQGSEA. TCRdb analysed the 5' RACE reads with MiXCR anew, one entry per CDR3 protein. The repertoire holds just over 3,500 distinct CDR3 sequences, with around 8.7% as singletons. V gene TRBV29-1 combines with J gene TRBJ2-7, with D maybe TRBD1 (6 bases). This TCR was recovered from a male donor with early-stage non-small cell lung cancer. Sequencing was performed on lung tumor tissue, taken at surgery. CDR3 residues: CSTQGLSSYEQYF. CDR3 DNA sequence: TGCAGCACCCAGGGGCTAAGCTCCTACGAGCAGTACTTC.